This record looks at one T cell receptor (beta chain) sequence and its context. The antigen remains undetermined. The data were obtained in a study of siplizumab effects on memory and regulatory T cells. Using immunoSEQ multiplex PCR, the repertoire was profiled, and TCRdb retains in-frame clones only, with some absent. The table has some 100,000 clones, roughly 94% seen once; the top ten hold about 0.6%. Whole-study results and caveats: Unstimulated subsets accounted for the mapping of only a minor share of the clones that were alloreactive. Naive T cells were seemingly more diverse than memory cells, and major contributions to the alloresponse seemed to be made by them.

The CDR3 is 19 residues long. The germline V and J ends were trimmed by 0 bases and 0 bases, with 18 bases remaining between them. CDR1 SGDLS and CDR2 YYNGEE come from the germline V gene. Sequenced input: Tregs sorted from blood. V gene TRBV9 combines with J gene TRBJ2-2; D tentatively reads TRBD1 or TRBD2 (5 bases each). The source of this sequence is a human donor in good health. CDR3 in DNA: TGTGCCAGCAGCGTAGATTTTTTTGGGGGAGTAACGAACACCGGGGAGCTGTTTTTT. Its protein is CASSVDFFGGVTNTGELFF.